This T cell receptor (beta chain) is drawn from a study of OX40 agonist ivuxolimab in advanced cancers. Background on the study: Recorded diagnoses for dose-escalation patients were hepatocellular carcinoma, melanoma, renal cell or head and neck cancer. Partial responses were recorded for three patients, including one with hepatocellular carcinoma and two with cutaneous melanoma. Study results and caveats: Normalized T-cell clonal expansion was also low in some nonresponders.

Some clones are missing from TCRdb's copy, which holds only in-frame ones; the method was immunoSEQ multiplex PCR. In the table there are roughly 80,000 clones, around 87% of which are singletons. This CDR3 region has 15 residues. Trimming removed 1 base from V and 0 bases from J; junction bases left unmatched: 0. The V gene's germline CDR1 is LNHNV and CDR2 YYDKDF (reference sequence). As regards this clone: Its antigen is not identified.

Autoimmune disease history or systemic immunosuppression meant exclusion. The receptor's source is an adult with an advanced solid tumor such as melanoma, head and neck, liver or kidney cancer. The genes are TRBV15 and TRBJ2-1, with 7 nucleotides matching TRBD2. Sequenced here: CD4+ or CD8+ T cells sorted from blood, sampled in a trial of the OX40 agonist ivuxolimab. In nucleotides, the CDR3 is TGTGCCACCAGCAGAGGGGGGGGCTCCTACAATGAGCAGTTCTTC. It yields the protein CATSRGGGSYNEQFF. The whole variable domain, filled in from reference TRBV15 and TRBJ2-1, reads DAMVIQNPRYQVTQFGKPVTLSCSQTLNHNVMYWYQQKSSQAPKLLFHYYDKDFNNEADTPDNFQSRRPNTSFCFLDIRSPGLGDTAMYLCATSRGGGSYNEQFFGPGTRLTVL.